The text below deals with one T cell receptor beta chain. Antigen unknown. The CDR3 has 14 amino acids. Trimming cost V 7 bases and J 3 bases, with 15 bases left between them. Germline loops: CDR1 MNHEY, CDR2 SMNVEV (reference sequence). This sample is part of a study of T cell responses to AZD1222 COVID-19 vaccine. Second doses that came at about 4 or about 12 weeks were put together. Method: immunoSEQ multiplex PCR; TCRdb's copy keeps in-frame clones and lacks some. The sample comprises around 110,000 clones, 85% to 95% of which are singletons, and roughly 1.6% rests with the top ten. Overall study results and limits: The CD4 TCRs associated with vaccination extended across spike and predominated at 160-218 and 743-854. Donors were largely white British and mainly female; clonal diversity was possibly underestimated.

Sample: peripheral blood, taken 28 days after the second AZD1222 dose. The receptor's source is an adult who received the AZD1222 COVID-19 vaccine. This chain uses TRBV27 with TRBJ1-1; tentatively, D is TRBD1 (5 bases). The CDR3, as DNA: TGTGCCAGCAACTGGAGGGGTGGGTACACTGAAGCTTTCTTT. It yields the protein CASNWRGGYTEAFF.